The 21 T cell receptor beta chains below all came from one sample that was sequenced in a study of cytomegalovirus exposure and HLA in healthy donors. PCR amplification relied on 60 Vbeta primers (plus 13 Jbeta primers). Repertoires were generated with immunoSEQ multiplex PCR, while TCRdb's copy carries only in-frame clones and drops some. Of under 200,000 clones in the sample, about 65% were seen once. The sample taken for sequencing was PBMCs. The receptors here all came from a woman between 18 and 30 years old in good health and CMV-seropositive.

The CDR3 bases are TGTGCCAGCAACCCCCTGGGGGGATCGAACACTGAAGCTTTCTTT. Its translation is CASNPLGGSNTEAFF. This chain links TRBV11-1 with TRBJ1-1, with a possible D match to TRBD1 (5 bases). Germline assignment: CDR1 SGHAT and CDR2 FQDESV (reference sequence). V was cut by 7 bases and J by 1 base, with 16 bases left in between. The CDR3 is made up of 15 amino acids.

Turning to this clone: This CDR3 is missing its conserved last phenylalanine or tryptophan, likely due to a read error. As DNA, the CDR3 is TGTGCCAGTAGTTGGTCCCCGGGGGGCATGAACACTGAAGCTTTCTCT. It encodes CASSWSPGGMNTEAFS. This chain uses TRBV19 with TRBJ1-1; possible D gene TRBD1, 6 bases. The germline V and J ends were trimmed by 5 bases and 0 bases, with 16 bases remaining between them. The CDR3 is 16 residues long. In germline, CDR1 is LNHDA, CDR2 SQIVND (reference sequence).

The table lists this clone with a few counts. The rearrangement joins TRBV18 to TRBJ1-1, with D possibly matching TRBD1 (5 bases). Germline CDR1 KGHSH, CDR2 LQKENI. V was clipped by 2 bases and J by 0 bases, with 7 bases between them. The CDR3 is 14 residues long. The CDR3 bases are TGTGCCAGCTCACCAGGAGGGGTGAACACTGAAGCTTTCTTT. This gives the protein CASSPGGVNTEAFF. Full variable domain (missing parts from reference TRBV18 and TRBJ1-1): NAGVMQNPRHLVRRRGQEARLRCSPMKGHSHVYWYRQLPEEGLKFMVYLQKENIIDESGMPKERFSAEFPKEGPSILRIQQVVRGDSAAYFCASSPGGVNTEAFFGQGTRLTVV.

The chain is built from TRBV5-1 and TRBJ1-4; possible D gene TRBD1, 5 bases. Germline V lookup: CDR1 SGHRS, CDR2 YFSETQ. The CDR3 extends over 15 amino acids. Trimming left V 0 bases short and J 7 bases short, with 13 bases between. CDR3 bases: TGCGCCAGCAGCTTGGTTGTCGGGGGAGCTGAAAAACTGTTTTTT. The encoded protein is CASSLVVGGAEKLFF. The variable domain in full, with the rest retrieved from reference TRBV5-1 and TRBJ1-4, is KAGVTQTPRYLIKTRGQQVTLSCSPISGHRSVSWYQQTPGQGLQFLFEYFSETQRNKGNFPGRFSGRQFSNSRSEMNVSTLELGDSALYLCASSLVVGGAEKLFFGSGTQLSVL.

This clone was seen a few times. The chain joins TRBV5-4 to TRBJ2-2; no reliable D call. Germline loops: CDR1 SGHNT, CDR2 YYREEE (reference sequence). CDR3 length equals 14 residues. Deletions cut 7 bases from V and 0 bases from J, with 10 bases between. This CDR3 is CASGSITNTGELFF. Here the CDR3 DNA reads TGTGCCAGCGGTAGTATAACGAACACCGGGGAGCTGTTTTTT.

The chain employs TRBV27 and TRBJ2-1; a possible D gene is TRBD2 (5 bases). V was cut by 5 bases and J by 2 bases, with 13 bases left in between. Germline CDR1 MNHEY, CDR2 SMNVEV (reference sequence). CDR3 size: 15 residues. The CDR3 DNA reads as TGTGCCAGCAGTAGTCTAGCAGCCACCTACAATGAGCAGTTCTTC. This sequence encodes CASSSLAATYNEQFF.

The rearrangement uses TRBV19 and TRBJ1-1; 11 bases map to TRBD1. Germline CDR1 LNHDA, CDR2 SQIVND (reference sequence). V lost 4 bases, J lost 4 bases, and 8 bases stayed unmatched. The CDR3 spans 16 residues. CDR3 sequence: CASSRGDRGSGTEAFF. The CDR3 region has the DNA TGTGCCAGTAGTAGAGGGGACAGGGGGTCTGGCACTGAAGCTTTCTTT.

This clone was counted between two and nine times. The V gene is TRBV29-1, the J gene TRBJ1-2; no reliable D call. Germline V gene data show CDR1 as SQVTM and CDR2 as ANQGSEA. The CDR3 sequence is 14 residues long. Trimming left V 4 bases short and J 4 bases short, with 16 bases between. The CDR3 nucleotides are TGCAGCGTTGTTATGATAGCTGACGGCTATGGCTACACCTTC. It specifies CSVVMIADGYGYTF. The full variable domain, its missing parts supplied by reference TRBV29-1 and TRBJ1-2, is SAVISQKPSRDICQRGTSLTIQCQVDSQVTMMFWYRQQPGQSLTLIATANQGSEATYESGFVIDKFPISRPNLTFSTLTVSNMSPEDSSIYLCSVVMIADGYGYTFGSGTRLTVV.

The table lists this clone with a count of one. V is TRBV30 and J is TRBJ2-2; D might be TRBD2 (6 bases). Germline loops: CDR1 GTSNPN, CDR2 SVGIG (reference sequence). The V gene lost 0 bases and the J gene lost 5 bases, with 7 bases spanning the gap. The CDR3 length is 13 residues. The CDR3 region has the DNA TGTGCCTGGAGTGTACGGGAGACCGGGGAGCTGTTTTTT. Its protein product is CAWSVRETGELFF.

V gene TRBV5-1 combines with J gene TRBJ1-2; D is possibly TRBD1 (6 bases). In germline, CDR1 is SGHRS, CDR2 YFSETQ. This CDR3 spans 16 amino acids. V shed 3 bases and J shed 7 bases, with 22 bases lying between them. This chain's CDR3 is CASSYDRPGSQIGYTF. The DNA for the CDR3 is TGCGCCAGCAGCTACGACAGGCCGGGGTCGCAAATTGGCTACACCTTC. Filled out from reference TRBV5-1 and TRBJ1-2, the complete variable domain reads KAGVTQTPRYLIKTRGQQVTLSCSPISGHRSVSWYQQTPGQGLQFLFEYFSETQRNKGNFPGRFSGRQFSNSRSEMNVSTLELGDSALYLCASSYDRPGSQIGYTFGSGTRLTVV.

The chain has TRBV29-1 and TRBJ2-7; 11 bases agree with TRBD2. V was pared by 1 base and J by 7 bases, with 9 bases of the junction left unmatched. CDR1 is SQVTM and CDR2 is ANQGSEA in the germline V gene. This CDR3 has 15 residues. CDR3 region: CSVEGGGLAGEEQYF. The CDR3, as DNA: TGCAGCGTTGAAGGGGGAGGACTAGCGGGTGAAGAGCAGTACTTC.

This chain joins TRBV5-4 and TRBJ1-1; weak D call: TRBD1 (5 bases). Germline V CDR1 and CDR2: SGHNT, YYREEE (reference sequence). Trimming cost V 4 bases and J 3 bases, with 13 bases left between them. The CDR3 consists of 14 residues. The CDR3 loop is CASSLTVTDTEAFF. The CDR3 coding sequence is TGTGCCAGCAGCCTGACAGTCACGGACACTGAAGCTTTCTTT. Based on the CDR3 plus reference TRBV5-4 and TRBJ1-1, the full variable domain is ETGVTQSPTHLIKTRGQQVTLRCSSQSGHNTVSWYQQALGQGPQFIFQYYREEENGRGNFPPRFSGLQFPNYSSELNVNALELDDSALYLCASSLTVTDTEAFFGQGTRLTVV.

The chain has TRBV11-1 and TRBJ2-1, with 11 bases aligning to TRBD2. The CDR3 is 15 residues long. J lost 10 bases, V lost 2 bases, and 7 bases had no gene match. CDR1 is SGHAT and CDR2 is FQDESV in the germline V gene (reference sequence). CDR3 sequence: CASSLLAGGPREQFF. The CDR3 nucleotides are TGTGCCAGCAGCTTATTAGCGGGGGGGCCGAGAGAGCAGTTCTTC.

The rearrangement joins TRBV27 to TRBJ2-5; maybe TRBD1 (6 bases). V lost 8 bases and J 2 bases, leaving 18 bases between the germline ends. CDR1 and CDR2 from the germline V gene are MNHEY and SMNVEV (reference sequence). The CDR3 totals 15 residues. Here the CDR3 DNA reads TGTGCCAGCGCCCCTGGGATAGGGGGTCAAGAGACCCAGTACTTC. As protein: CASAPGIGGQETQYF.

The V and J genes are TRBV28 and TRBJ1-2, with D possibly being TRBD1 (5 bases). Looked up from germline, CDR1 is MDHEN and CDR2 is SYDVKM. CDR3 size: 14 residues. V dropped 5 bases and J dropped 5 bases, with 15 bases sitting between them. The CDR3 DNA reads TGTGCCAGCAGTCGGTTGCAGGGATCATATGGCTACACCTTC. Residues: CASSRLQGSYGYTF.

In DNA, the CDR3 is TGCAGCGTTTTGTGGGGCTTAGGCACGGGCACTGAAGCTTTCTTT. Its translation: CSVLWGLGTGTEAFF. The chain joins TRBV29-1 to TRBJ1-1, with D possibly being TRBD1 (5 bases). Germline loops: CDR1 SQVTM, CDR2 ANQGSEA. Between the trimmed V and J ends, which lost 5 bases and 4 bases, there was a span of 20 bases. This CDR3 region has 15 residues.

The V gene is TRBV29-1, the J gene TRBJ2-7, with 13 bases that match TRBD2. The CDR3 runs to 19 residues. V lost 0 bases and J lost 7; bases outside the gene matches: 18. Germline assignment: CDR1 SQVTM and CDR2 ANQGSEA. The CDR3 reads CSVEETTGLAGITTREQYF. CDR3 sequence (DNA): TGCAGCGTTGAAGAAACTACGGGACTAGCGGGAATAACTACGCGAGAGCAGTACTTC.

This rearrangement joins TRBV7-9 to TRBJ1-2; a possible D gene is TRBD1 (6 bases). CDR1 and CDR2 (germline): SEHNR, FQNEAQ (reference sequence). V dropped 4 bases and J dropped 8 bases, with 14 bases sitting between them. This CDR3 is built from 13 residues. CDR3 nucleotide sequence: TGTGCCAGCAGCTCACAGGGAAGTCGCGGCTACACCTTC. It specifies CASSSQGSRGYTF.

V usage is TRBV5-6 and J usage is TRBJ1-5; 9 bases match TRBD1. Germline CDR1 and CDR2: SGHDT and YYEEEE. The CDR3 contains 14 residues. V lost 4 bases, J lost 7 bases, and 6 bases stayed unmatched. CDR3 region: CASSQTGGGQPQHF. CDR3 nucleotide sequence: TGTGCCAGCAGCCAAACAGGGGGCGGGCAGCCCCAGCATTTT.

This clone was picked up a small number of times. In DNA, the CDR3 is TGTGCCAGCAGGCTGGTGGGAGGGGTCTCCTACGAGCAGTACTTC. It encodes CASRLVGGVSYEQYF. The chain combines TRBV2 with TRBJ2-7; 7 bases map to TRBD2. The CDR3 is 15 residues long. The V segment lost 6 bases and the J segment 0 bases; nucleotides outside the gene matches: 8. Looked up from germline, CDR1 is SNHLY and CDR2 is FYNNEI. Filled out from reference TRBV2 and TRBJ2-7, the complete variable domain reads EPEVTQTPSHQVTQMGQEVILRCVPISNHLYFYWYRQILGQKVEFLVSFYNNEISEKSEIFDDQFSVERPDGSNFTLKIRSTKLEDSAMYFCASRLVGGVSYEQYFGPGTRLTVT.

This clone showed up just a few times. The chain is built from TRBV30 and TRBJ1-2; possible D gene TRBD1, 6 bases. Trimming took 5 bases from V and 6 from J, leaving 19 bases between them. This CDR3 comprises 14 residues. Per germline, CDR1 GTSNPN and CDR2 SVGIG (reference sequence). The CDR3 coding sequence is TGTGCCTGGGTTCTACAGGGATGGAGCCATGGCTACACCTTC. Residues: CAWVLQGWSHGYTF.